This is a list of T cell receptor beta chains from one sample in a study of monozygotic twins with cystic fibrosis. The data were produced by immunoSEQ multiplex PCR, yet TCRdb's version contains in-frame clones alone and is incomplete. The sample carries roughly 25,000 clones, about 96% recorded once. Source material: blood. The origin of the receptors is a girl aged 2-10 years with cystic fibrosis. CDR3s include the opening cysteine and the closing phenylalanine or tryptophan. D genes are given only for firm matches. Size values are once, few and many counts, or a class for expanded clones, and some rows have none.

J	length	size	V	D	DNA	CDR3
TRBJ2-5	14	.	TRBV7-9	TRBD1	TGTGCCAGCAGCTTACGGGACAGTCAAGAGACCCAGTACTTC	CASSLRDSQETQYF
TRBJ2-1	16	.	TRBV10-3	TRBD2	TGTGCCATCAGTGAGTCGGCTAGCGGGTACTACAATGAGCAGTTCTTC	CAISESASGYYNEQFF
TRBJ1-1	14	.	TRBV2	TRBD1	TGTGCCAGCAGTGGACAGGGCGTCGGCACTGAAGCTTTCTTT	CASSGQGVGTEAFF
TRBJ2-1	13	.	TRBV5-1	.	TGCGCCAGCAGCTTGCCGGGATACAATGAGCAGTTCTTC	CASSLPGYNEQFF
TRBJ1-2	15	.	TRBV7-8	.	TGTGCCAGCAGCCCCGCCGGGGAGATTAACTATGGCTACACCTTC	CASSPAGEINYGYTF
TRBJ1-5	14	.	TRBV7-2	.	TGTGCCAGCAGCAGGGCAGGGGGCAATCAGCCCCAGCATTTT	CASSRAGGNQPQHF
TRBJ1-1	15	.	TRBV5-6	.	TGTGCCAGCAGCTTGGCCGGGGGCCTGAACACTGAAGCTTTCTTT	CASSLAGGLNTEAFF
TRBJ2-3	12	.	TRBV28	.	TGTGCCAGCAGCCACCATGGGGATACGCAGTATTTT	CASSHHGDTQYF
TRBJ2-3	15	.	TRBV27	.	TGTGCCAGCAGTTTATTGGGCCAGGGCGCAGATACGCAGTATTTT	CASSLLGQGADTQYF
TRBJ2-7	14	.	TRBV19	.	TGTGCCAGTAGTATAGTTGCAGGGAGCCACGAGCAGTACTTC	CASSIVAGSHEQYF
TRBJ1-1	13	.	TRBV2	.	TGTGCCAGCAGCACAGGGTGGAACACTGAAGCTTTCTTT	CASSTGWNTEAFF
TRBJ2-7	14	.	TRBV18	TRBD1	TGTGCCAGCTCACGTACAGGGGAGTTCTACGAGCAGTACTTC	CASSRTGEFYEQYF
TRBJ2-5	16	.	TRBV2	TRBD2	TGTGCCAGCAACATGGGGGCTAGCGGGAGTTGGGAGACCCAGTACTTC	CASNMGASGSWETQYF
TRBJ2-1	14	.	TRBV6-1	.	TGTGCCAGCACCGGCCCTTTATTTTACAATGAGCAGTTCTTC	CASTGPLFYNEQFF
TRBJ2-3	18	.	TRBV9	.	TGTGCCAGCAGCGTAGACGTCCCGGGACGGGGGAGTACAGATACGCAGTATTTT	CASSVDVPGRGSTDTQYF
TRBJ2-5	11	.	TRBV29-1	.	TGCAGCGTGCGTCGGGAAGAGACCCAGTACTTC	CSVRREETQYF
TRBJ2-7	15	.	TRBV19	TRBD1	TGTGCCAGTAGTATAGGAGGGACAGGGTCCTACGAGCAGTACTTC	CASSIGGTGSYEQYF
TRBJ2-7	13	.	TRBV28	.	TGTGCCAGCAGTTTAGTAGCGGACTACGAGCAGTACTTC	CASSLVADYEQYF
TRBJ2-3	14	.	TRBV28	.	TGTGCCAGCAGTATCCGGAGGCCCCCAGATACGCAGTATTTT	CASSIRRPPDTQYF
TRBJ1-4	14	.	TRBV5-4	.	TGTGCCAGCAGCTTAGCAGGGGAAGAAGAAAAACTGTTTTTT	CASSLAGEEEKLFF
TRBJ1-4	13	.	TRBV18	.	TGTGCCAGCTCACCATCCCTGAGTGAAAAACTGTTTTTT	CASSPSLSEKLFF
TRBJ1-1	15	.	TRBV10-2	.	TGCGCCAGCAGTGCCGGGAGGGCGGAGGGAACTGAAGCTTTCTTT	CASSAGRAEGTEAFF
TRBJ2-7	14	.	TRBV27	.	TGTGCCACTAAAAACATAGGGGGACCCTACGAGCAGTACTTC	CATKNIGGPYEQYF
TRBJ2-2	14	.	TRBV2	.	TGTGCCAGCTTTGAGGGAGCCGGCACCGGGGAGCTGTTTTTT	CASFEGAGTGELFF
TRBJ2-2	13	.	TRBV19	.	TGTGCCAGTAGCCAACAGGGCACCGGGGAGCTGTTTTTT	CASSQQGTGELFF
TRBJ2-2	18	.	TRBV18	TRBD1	TGTGCCAGCTCACCACGAACAGGGGGCCCTCCGAACACCGGGGAGCTGTTTTTT	CASSPRTGGPPNTGELFF
TRBJ2-5	13	once	TRBV28	.	TGTGCCAGCATAAAGGGCCTCGTGGGGACCCAGTACTTC	CASIKGLVGTQYF
TRBJ1-2	13	.	TRBV6-5	TRBD1	TGTGCCAGCAGGGGGACAGCTCTCTATGGCTACACCTTC	CASRGTALYGYTF
TRBJ2-7	17	.	TRBV15	.	TGTGCCACCAGCAGTTGGGGTCGGGGGTCCGAAGCCTACGAGCAGTACTTC	CATSSWGRGSEAYEQYF
TRBJ2-3	16	.	TRBV6-6	.	TGTGCCAGCAGTTGGAAAGGCGTCCGGGAAGAGGGTACGCAGTATTTT	CASSWKGVREEGTQYF
TRBJ2-5	16	.	TRBV15	TRBD2	TGTGCCACCGCAGGGGGACGGACTAGCGGCCAAGAGACCCAGTACTTC	CATAGGRTSGQETQYF
TRBJ2-1	15	.	TRBV7-2	TRBD2	TGTGCCAGCAGCCAGTTGCGGGCTAGCGGCAATGAGCAGTTCTTC	CASSQLRASGNEQFF
TRBJ2-1	19	.	TRBV10-2	TRBD2	TGCGCCAGCAGTGCCCTAGGAGGACTAGCGGACAAGCCGTACAATGAGCAGTTCTTC	CASSALGGLADKPYNEQFF